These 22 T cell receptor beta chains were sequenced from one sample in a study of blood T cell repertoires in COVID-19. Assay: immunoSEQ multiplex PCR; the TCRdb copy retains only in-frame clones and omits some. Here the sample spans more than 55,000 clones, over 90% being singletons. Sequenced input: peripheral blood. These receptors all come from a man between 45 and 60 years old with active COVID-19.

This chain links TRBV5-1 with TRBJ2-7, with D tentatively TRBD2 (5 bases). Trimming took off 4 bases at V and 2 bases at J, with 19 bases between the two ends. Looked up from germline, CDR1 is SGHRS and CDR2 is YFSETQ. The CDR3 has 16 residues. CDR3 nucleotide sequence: TGCGCCAGCAGCCCCCTTCCTCCTAGCCAAGCCTACGAGCAGTACTTC. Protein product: CASSPLPPSQAYEQYF.

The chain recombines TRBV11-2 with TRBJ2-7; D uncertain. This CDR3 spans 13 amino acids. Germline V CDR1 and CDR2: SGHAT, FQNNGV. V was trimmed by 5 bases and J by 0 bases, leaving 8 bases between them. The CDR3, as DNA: TGTGCCAGCAGCCGGGTAAGCTCCTACGAGCAGTACTTC. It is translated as CASSRVSSYEQYF.

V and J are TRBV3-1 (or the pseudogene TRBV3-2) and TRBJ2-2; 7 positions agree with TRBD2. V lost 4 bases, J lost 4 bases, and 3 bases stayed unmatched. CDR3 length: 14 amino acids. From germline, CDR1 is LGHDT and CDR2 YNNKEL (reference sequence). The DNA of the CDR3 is TGTGCCAGCAGCCGCGGGACTACCACCGGGGAGCTGTTTTTT. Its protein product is CASSRGTTTGELFF.

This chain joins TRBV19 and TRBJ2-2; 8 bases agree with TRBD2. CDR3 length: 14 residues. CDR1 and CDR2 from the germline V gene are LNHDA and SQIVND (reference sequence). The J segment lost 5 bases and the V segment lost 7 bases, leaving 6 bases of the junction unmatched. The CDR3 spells CASTIAGKTGELFF. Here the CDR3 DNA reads TGTGCCAGTACCATAGCGGGAAAAACCGGGGAGCTGTTTTTT.

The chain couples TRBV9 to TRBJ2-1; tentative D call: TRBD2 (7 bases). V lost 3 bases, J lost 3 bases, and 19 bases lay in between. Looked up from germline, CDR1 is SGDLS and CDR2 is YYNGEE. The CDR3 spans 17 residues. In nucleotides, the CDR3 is TGTGCCAGCAGCGCCCCCGGGAGGACAGATTACTACAATGAGCAGTTCTTC. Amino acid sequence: CASSAPGRTDYYNEQFF.

CDR3 DNA: TGCAGTGCTAGTCTCCCTACCTACGAGCAGTACTTC. It yields the protein CSASLPTYEQYF. The V gene is TRBV20-1, the J gene TRBJ2-7; D call uncertain. The V end was cut by 3 bases, the J end by 2 bases, with 8 bases between. The length of the CDR3 is 12 residues. Looked up from germline, CDR1 is DFQATT and CDR2 is SNEGSKA (reference sequence).

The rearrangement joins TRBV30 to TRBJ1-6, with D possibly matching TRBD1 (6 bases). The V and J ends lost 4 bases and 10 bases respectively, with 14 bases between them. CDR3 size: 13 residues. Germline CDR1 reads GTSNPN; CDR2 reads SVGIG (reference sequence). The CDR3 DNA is TGTGCCTGGAACGACAGGTTGGGGTCACCCCTCCACTTT. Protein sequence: CAWNDRLGSPLHF.

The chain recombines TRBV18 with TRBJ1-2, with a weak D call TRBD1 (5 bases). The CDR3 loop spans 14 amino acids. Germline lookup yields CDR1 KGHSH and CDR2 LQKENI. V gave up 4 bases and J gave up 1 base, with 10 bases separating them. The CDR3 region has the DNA TGTGCCAGCTCACGGGGGACTGGTAACTATGGCTACACCTTC. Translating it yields CASSRGTGNYGYTF.

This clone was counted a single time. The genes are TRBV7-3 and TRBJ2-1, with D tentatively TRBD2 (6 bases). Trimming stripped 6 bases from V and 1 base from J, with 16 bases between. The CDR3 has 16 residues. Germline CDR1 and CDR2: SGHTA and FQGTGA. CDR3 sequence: CASSHMGGGSYNEQFF. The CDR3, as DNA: TGTGCCAGCAGTCATATGGGCGGAGGGTCCTACAATGAGCAGTTCTTC.

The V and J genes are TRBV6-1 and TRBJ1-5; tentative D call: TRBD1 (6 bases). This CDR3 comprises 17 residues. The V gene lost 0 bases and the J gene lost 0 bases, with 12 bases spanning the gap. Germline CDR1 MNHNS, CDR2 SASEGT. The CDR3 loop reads CASSEARQANSNQPQHF. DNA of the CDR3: TGTGCCAGCAGTGAAGCAAGACAGGCTAATAGCAATCAGCCCCAGCATTTT.

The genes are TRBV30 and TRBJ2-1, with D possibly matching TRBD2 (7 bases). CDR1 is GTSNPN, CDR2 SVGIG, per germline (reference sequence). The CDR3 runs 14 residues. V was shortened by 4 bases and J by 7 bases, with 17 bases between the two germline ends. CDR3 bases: TGTGCCTGGACAAGGGGGGGGGCGGTAAATGAGCAGTTCTTC. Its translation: CAWTRGGAVNEQFF.

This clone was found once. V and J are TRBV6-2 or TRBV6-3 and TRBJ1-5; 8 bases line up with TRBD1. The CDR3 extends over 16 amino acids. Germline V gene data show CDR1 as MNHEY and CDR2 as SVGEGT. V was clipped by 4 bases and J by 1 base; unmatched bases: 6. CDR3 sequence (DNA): TGTGCCAGCAGTTGGGGTCAGGGGGCAAGCAATCAGCCCCAGCATTTT. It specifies CASSWGQGASNQPQHF.

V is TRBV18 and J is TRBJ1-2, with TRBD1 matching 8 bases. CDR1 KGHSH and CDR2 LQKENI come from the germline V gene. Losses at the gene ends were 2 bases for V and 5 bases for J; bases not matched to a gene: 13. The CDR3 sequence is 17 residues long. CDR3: CASSPVAQGALGYGYTF. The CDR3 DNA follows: TGTGCCAGCTCACCAGTGGCGCAGGGGGCTTTGGGGTATGGCTACACCTTC. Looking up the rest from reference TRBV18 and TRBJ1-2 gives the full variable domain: NAGVMQNPRHLVRRRGQEARLRCSPMKGHSHVYWYRQLPEEGLKFMVYLQKENIIDESGMPKERFSAEFPKEGPSILRIQQVVRGDSAAYFCASSPVAQGALGYGYTFGSGTRLTVV.

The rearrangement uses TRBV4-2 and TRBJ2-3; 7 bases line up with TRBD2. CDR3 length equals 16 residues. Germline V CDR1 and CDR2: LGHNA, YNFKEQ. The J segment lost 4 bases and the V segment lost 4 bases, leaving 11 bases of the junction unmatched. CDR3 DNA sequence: TGTGCCAGCAGCCCTCACCGCGGGAGAATCTCAGATACGCAGTATTTT. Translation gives CASSPHRGRISDTQYF.

In DNA, the CDR3 is TGTGCCAGCAGTGACAGGGGCGGATGGGAGACCCAGTACTTC. This encodes CASSDRGGWETQYF. The V call is TRBV6-1, the J call TRBJ2-5; weak D call: TRBD1 (6 bases). V was trimmed by 3 bases and J by 5 bases, leaving 13 bases between them. This CDR3 comprises 14 residues. Looked up from germline, CDR1 is MNHNS and CDR2 is SASEGT.

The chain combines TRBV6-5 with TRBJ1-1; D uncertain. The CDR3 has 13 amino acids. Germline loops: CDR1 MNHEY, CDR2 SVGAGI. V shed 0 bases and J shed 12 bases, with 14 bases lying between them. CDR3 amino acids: CASSYSKEGRSFF. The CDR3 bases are TGTGCCAGCAGTTACTCGAAGGAGGGTCGTTCTTTCTTT.

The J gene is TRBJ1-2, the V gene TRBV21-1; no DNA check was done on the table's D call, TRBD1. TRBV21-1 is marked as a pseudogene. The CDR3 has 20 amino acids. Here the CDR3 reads CASSLTPTALKLPVLYGYTF. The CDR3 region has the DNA TGTGCCAGCAGCCTAACGCCTACAGCTCTGAAGCTCCCTGTCCTCTATGGCTACACCTTC.

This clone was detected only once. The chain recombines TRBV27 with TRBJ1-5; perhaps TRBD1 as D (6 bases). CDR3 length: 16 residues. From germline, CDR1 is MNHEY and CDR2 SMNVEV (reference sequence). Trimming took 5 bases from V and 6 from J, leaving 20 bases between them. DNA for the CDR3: TGTGCCAGCAGTCCCCGTCTACAGGGCGGACGTCAGCCCCAGCATTTT. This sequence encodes CASSPRLQGGRQPQHF.

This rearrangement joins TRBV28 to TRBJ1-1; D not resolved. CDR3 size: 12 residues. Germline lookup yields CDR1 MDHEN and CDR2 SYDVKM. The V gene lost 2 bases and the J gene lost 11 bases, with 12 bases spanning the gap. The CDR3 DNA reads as TGTGCCAGCAGTTTACTCGACGGCGGGGCTTTCTTT. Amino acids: CASSLLDGGAFF.

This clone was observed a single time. CDR3 in amino acids: CASSIVSYNEQFF. CDR3 in DNA: TGTGCCAGCAGTATTGTCAGCTACAATGAGCAGTTCTTC. V is TRBV2 and J is TRBJ2-1; D uncertain. Per the germline V gene, CDR1 is SNHLY and CDR2 is FYNNEI. There are 13 residues in the CDR3. V lost 5 bases and J lost 3, with 8 bases in between.

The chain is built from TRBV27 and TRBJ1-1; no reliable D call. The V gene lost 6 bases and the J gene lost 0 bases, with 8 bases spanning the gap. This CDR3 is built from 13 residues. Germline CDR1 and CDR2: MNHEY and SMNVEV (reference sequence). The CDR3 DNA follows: TGTGCCAGCAGAAGAGGGATGAACACTGAAGCTTTCTTT. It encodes CASRRGMNTEAFF.

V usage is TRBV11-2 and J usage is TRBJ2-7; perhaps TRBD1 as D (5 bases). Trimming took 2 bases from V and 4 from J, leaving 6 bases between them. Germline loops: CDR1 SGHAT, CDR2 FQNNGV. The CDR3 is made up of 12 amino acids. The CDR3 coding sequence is TGTGCCAGCAGCTTACAGGGTTACGAGCAGTACTTC. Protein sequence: CASSLQGYEQYF.